This T cell receptor beta chain derives from a study of shared clonotypes between healthy human individuals. At the level of the study: Those who served as donors were two women and a few men between the ages of 18 and 49.

Deletions cut 5 bases from V and 5 bases from J, with 19 bases between. The CDR3 runs to 15 residues. In germline, CDR1 is SGHKS, CDR2 YYEKEE (reference sequence). Measured with immunoSEQ multiplex PCR; TCRdb has only the in-frame clones, and not every one. Seen here are 2 million to 2.5 million clones, about 92% observed once, and the top ten hold 0.3% to 0.4%. The sequenced material came from naive CD4+ T cells from PBMCs. Subset defined: CD45RA+ positively selected. This clonotype originated in a man in his late teens or twenties in good health. Some clones in this sample may be carry-over from other donors' samples. This chain connects TRBV5-5 to TRBJ1-1; possible D gene TRBD1, 5 bases. CDR3 protein: CASRRGDSSWTEAFF. CDR3 nucleotide sequence: TGTGCCAGCAGGAGGGGTGACTCGTCGTGGACTGAAGCTTTCTTT.